Sequencing of this TCR beta chain was carried out in a study of blood T cells in healthy people across ages. Then a second PCR, running roughly 6 to 12 cycles, was carried out with a sample-barcoded 5' primer and a J-beta primer mix. Each cDNA molecule, via a template-switch adaptor with 12 random nucleotides, was tagged. TCRdb independently ran MiXCR on the 5' RACE reads; one entry per CDR3 protein. The data contain about 2 million distinct CDR3 sequences, roughly 50% of them seen just once; the ten biggest clones take up 2.1%. General study points: Expanded clonotype shifts may have been confounded, as the donors had an unknown CMV status. Diversity of TCR beta per million T cells declined in a roughly linear way with age.

As regards this clonotype: Its antigen remains unidentified.

Donors ranged from 6 to 90 years old and were healthy Caucasians in Russia. The source material was blood. The clonotype was recovered from a woman in her forties in good health.

The CDR3 bases are TGCAGTGCTAGAGGCCCCGTTAGGAGCGGGGGGTTCTACGAGCAGTACTTC. Its protein product is CSARGPVRSGGFYEQYF. This chain joins TRBV20-1 and TRBJ2-7; TRBD2 aligns across 9 bases. The V gene end was trimmed by 1 base and the J gene end by 3 bases; junction bases not matched to a gene: 13. CDR3 size: 17 residues. Germline V gene sequence: CDR1 DFQATT, CDR2 SNEGSKA (reference sequence).